Listed here are 15 T cell receptor beta chains from one sample, sequenced in a study of blood T cell repertoires in COVID-19. Assay: immunoSEQ multiplex PCR; the TCRdb copy retains only in-frame clones and omits some. Of roughly 190,000 clones listed, 80% to 90% are singletons. The sequenced sample consisted of peripheral blood. The receptors come from a man aged 30-40 years with acute or convalescent COVID-19.

The genes are TRBV7-2 and TRBJ1-2; 8 nucleotides align to TRBD1. With 2 bases clipped from V and 0 bases from J, the junction kept 5 bases outside the gene matches. The germline gives CDR1 SGHTA, CDR2 FQGNSA. The CDR3 runs 16 residues. The CDR3 DNA reads TGTGCCAGCAGCTTACAGGGACAGGTCCCTAACTATGGCTACACCTTC. Translation: CASSLQGQVPNYGYTF.

This chain connects TRBV7-8 to TRBJ1-2; perhaps TRBD1 as D (6 bases). The CDR3 loop spans 15 amino acids. Germline V CDR1 and CDR2: SGHVS, FQNEAQ. V was cut by 0 bases and J by 0 bases, with 8 bases left in between. This CDR3 is CASSLATGTNYGYTF. The CDR3 DNA reads TGTGCCAGCAGCTTAGCAACAGGGACTAACTATGGCTACACCTTC. Full variable domain (remainder filled in from reference TRBV7-8 and TRBJ1-2): GAGVSQSPRYKVAKRGQDVALRCDPISGHVSLFWYQQALGQGPEFLTYFQNEAQLDKSGLPSDRFFAERPEGSVSTLKIQRTQQEDSAVYLCASSLATGTNYGYTFGSGTRLTVV.

As concerns this clone: Relative to the germline gene, one junction end is altered; a read error may explain this. The genes are TRBV6-5 and TRBJ2-7; 7 positions match TRBD2. Germline CDR1 is MNHEY and CDR2 is SVGAGI. The CDR3 totals 15 residues. The CDR3 spells CASSDSSSGVYEQYF. In DNA form, the CDR3 reads TGTGCCAGCAGTGACTCCTCTAGCGGCGTCTACGAGCAGTACTTC.

The CDR3, as DNA: TGTGCCAGCAGCTCTGGACTAGCGGGAGTAGATGAGCAGTTCTTC. Translating gives CASSSGLAGVDEQFF. The rearrangement joins TRBV5-5 to TRBJ2-1; TRBD2 matches at 13 bases. CDR3 length equals 15 residues. Trimming at V came to 3 bases and at J to 8 bases, leaving 5 bases not matched to a gene. Germline V gives CDR1 SGHKS, CDR2 YYEKEE (reference sequence).

The CDR3: CASRTSGTDTQYF. The CDR3 nucleotides read TGTGCCAGCAGAACTAGCGGGACGGATACGCAGTATTTT. V is TRBV2 and J is TRBJ2-3; 10 bases are shared with TRBD2. The length of the CDR3 is 13 residues. From germline, CDR1 is SNHLY and CDR2 FYNNEI. J was trimmed by 6 bases and V by 6 bases; bases with no gene match: 3.

This sequence joins TRBV30 and TRBJ1-5; 7 nucleotides agree with TRBD1. CDR3 size: 14 residues. Germline assignment: CDR1 GTSNPN and CDR2 SVGIG (reference sequence). In DNA form, the CDR3 reads TGTGCGTCGAAGGGGACAGCGCGCAATCAGCCCCAGCATTTT. Its protein is CASKGTARNQPQHF.

This sequence joins TRBV12-3 or TRBV12-4 and TRBJ2-7; 8 nucleotides match TRBD1. V trimming: 5 bases; J trimming: 6 bases; junction bases outside the gene matches: 0. The CDR3 is 11 amino acids. The CDR3, as DNA: TGTGCCAGCAGTGACAGGGGCGAGCAGTACTTC. It specifies CASSDRGEQYF.

This chain connects TRBV27 to TRBJ2-1; 7 bases are shared with TRBD2. The CDR3 sequence is 16 residues long. CDR1 is MNHEY, CDR2 SMNVEV, per germline (reference sequence). Trimming took 6 bases from V and 3 from J; bases not matched to a gene: 11. CDR3 protein: CASRGTTQDHYNEQFF. For the CDR3, the DNA is TGTGCCAGCAGGGGGACTACTCAAGACCACTACAATGAGCAGTTCTTC.

The chain links TRBV27 to TRBJ2-2, with 16 nucleotides matching TRBD2. The CDR3 sequence is 19 residues long. The germline V gene encodes CDR1 MNHEY and CDR2 SMNVEV (reference sequence). Germline trimming cut 9 bases from V and 4 bases from J; bases unmatched to any gene: 14. Here the CDR3 DNA reads TGTGCCAGAGAACCCTGGGGACTAGCGGGAGGGCCGAGCACCGGGGAGCTGTTTTTT. Translating it yields CAREPWGLAGGPSTGELFF.

V and J are TRBV27 and TRBJ2-7; D is possibly TRBD2 (5 bases). Trimming stripped 5 bases from V and 5 bases from J, with 13 bases between. CDR1 and CDR2 (germline): MNHEY, SMNVEV (reference sequence). The CDR3 runs to 13 residues. The CDR3, as DNA: TGTGCCAGCAGTGAAGCAGAGGGTCACGAGCAGTACTTC. Translated, it gives CASSEAEGHEQYF.

V usage is TRBV6-1 and J usage is TRBJ1-5; D gene uncertain. With 0 bases removed from V and 3 bases from J, the gap between germline ends came to 9 bases. Germline V gene data show CDR1 as MNHNS and CDR2 as SASEGT. The CDR3 is 15 residues long. CDR3 protein: CASSEAPGLNQPQHF. The CDR3 DNA reads as TGTGCCAGCAGTGAAGCCCCGGGTCTCAATCAGCCCCAGCATTTT.

This chain links TRBV7-2 with TRBJ2-7, with TRBD1 matching 8 bases. The CDR3 is 16 amino acids. The germline CDR1 and CDR2 sequences are SGHTA and FQGNSA. V shed 4 bases and J 1 base; nucleotides not matched to a gene: 9. The CDR3 DNA is TGTGCCAGCAGCTCCAGGTCAAACAGGGGGTCCTACGAGCAGTACTTC. Encoded protein: CASSSRSNRGSYEQYF.

The chain couples TRBV9 to TRBJ2-3; 7 nucleotides align to TRBD1. CDR1 is SGDLS, CDR2 YYNGEE, per germline. V dropped 3 bases and J dropped 1; count of bases not matched to a gene: 8. CDR3 length equals 16 residues. The CDR3 spells CASSATGAGRTDTQYF. The CDR3 DNA is TGTGCCAGCAGCGCCACAGGGGCCGGTCGCACAGATACGCAGTATTTT.

V gene TRBV30 combines with J gene TRBJ1-6; a weak D match, TRBD1 (5 bases). Trimming cost V 2 bases and J 10 bases, with 15 bases left between them. The CDR3 sequence is 14 residues long. Germline CDR1 is GTSNPN and CDR2 is SVGIG (reference sequence). The chain's CDR3 is CAWSYRSGSSPLHF. DNA for the CDR3: TGTGCCTGGAGTTACAGGTCTGGTTCGTCACCCCTCCACTTT.

This clone appeared once. This sequence joins TRBV9 and TRBJ2-7; D is possibly TRBD2 (6 bases). The V end was cut by 0 bases, the J end by 4 bases, with 17 bases between. The CDR3 extends over 16 amino acids. Germline CDR1 reads SGDLS; CDR2 reads YYNGEE. Written as DNA, the CDR3 is TGTGCCAGCAGCGTAGGGGAGGATCTGATGGGTTACGAGCAGTACTTC. This gives the protein CASSVGEDLMGYEQYF.